This T cell receptor beta chain was sequenced for a study of blood T cell repertoires in COVID-19. Study as a whole: Samples taken during acute and convalescent COVID-19 were collected in the United States, Italy and Spain. In each case, the material was cDNA or gDNA derived from T cells, B-cell-depleted T cells, or PBMCs.

This table comes from immunoSEQ multiplex PCR, and its TCRdb copy is limited to in-frame clones, with some not included. Among 130,000 or so clones, approximately 88% were seen once, and the ten largest hold under 12%. Germline CDR1 and CDR2: LGHDT and YNNKEL (reference sequence). Trimming removed 1 base at V and 8 bases at J, with 7 bases between. This CDR3 region has 12 residues. Sequences were obtained from peripheral blood. This chain uses TRBV3-1 (or the pseudogene TRBV3-2) with TRBJ2-3; D not certain. This sequence was found in a man between 60 and 70 years old with active or convalescent COVID-19. The CDR3, as DNA: TGTGCCAGCAGCCAAGTCCCTAGTACGCAGTATTTT. The encoded protein is CASSQVPSTQYF.